A single T cell receptor (beta chain) is shown here with its context. The antigen is unknown. The data derive from a study of prognosis after radiotherapy for stage I lung cancer. Findings and caveats of the study: It was in patients who developed distant metastases that Shannon entropy after stereotactic body radiation therapy was lower.

With two-round multiplex PCR, TCR beta CDR3 sequences were amplified from genomic DNA. Used in first-round PCR were primers specific to each TRBV and TRBJ gene. From the multiplex PCR reads, TCRdb called clonotypes with MiXCR, one entry per CDR3 protein. The table records some 14,000 distinct CDR3 sequences, roughly 50% of them present only once. V was shortened by 0 bases and J by 0 bases, with 9 bases between the two germline ends. The CDR3 spans 16 residues. Germline V lookup: CDR1 DFQATT, CDR2 SNEGSKA (reference sequence). The sequenced sample was PBMCs, obtained before or after stereotactic body radiation therapy (not recorded which). The source is a donor over 45 with non-small cell lung cancer. This sequence joins TRBV20-1 and TRBJ1-6, with D perhaps TRBD1 (5 bases). The DNA of the CDR3 is TGCAGTGCTAGAGAAGACAGTAGCTCCTATAATTCACCCCTCCACTTT. It is translated as CSAREDSSSYNSPLHF.